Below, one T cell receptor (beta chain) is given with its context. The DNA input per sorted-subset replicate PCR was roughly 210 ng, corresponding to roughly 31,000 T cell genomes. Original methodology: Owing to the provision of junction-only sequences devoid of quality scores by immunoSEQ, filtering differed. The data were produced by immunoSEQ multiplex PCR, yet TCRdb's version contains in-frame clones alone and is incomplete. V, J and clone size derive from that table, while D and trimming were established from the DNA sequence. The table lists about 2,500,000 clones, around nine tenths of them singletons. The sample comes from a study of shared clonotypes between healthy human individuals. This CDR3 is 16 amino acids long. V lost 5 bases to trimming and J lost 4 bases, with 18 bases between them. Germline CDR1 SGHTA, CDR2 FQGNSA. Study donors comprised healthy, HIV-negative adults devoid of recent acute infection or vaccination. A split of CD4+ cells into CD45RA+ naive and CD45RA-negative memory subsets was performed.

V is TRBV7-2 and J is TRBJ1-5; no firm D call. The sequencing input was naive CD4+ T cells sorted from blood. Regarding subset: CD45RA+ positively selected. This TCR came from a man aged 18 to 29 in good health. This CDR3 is CASSREGIPVNQPQHF. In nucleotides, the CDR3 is TGTGCCAGCAGCCGCGAAGGGATACCGGTTAATCAGCCCCAGCATTTT. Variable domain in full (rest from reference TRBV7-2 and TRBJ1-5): GAGVSQSPSNKVTEKGKDVELRCDPISGHTALYWYRQSLGQGLEFLIYFQGNSAPDKSGLPSDRFSAERTGGSVSTLTIQRTQQEDSAVYLCASSREGIPVNQPQHFGDGTRLSIL.